This T cell receptor beta chain is drawn from a study of CD8+ T cells in alopecia areata. Across the study: Tofacitinib therapy lasting 6 to 18 months was followed by 6 months off drug.

Of note for this clone: Its antigen is as yet unknown.

Treatment denoted: oral pan-JAK inhibitor, 5-10 mg twice daily. Findings and limits, study-wide: Significant decreases in scalp clonality and expanded CD8+ clones followed tofacitinib treatment. Persistence of many expanded lesional clones was seen in scalp and blood during tofacitinib.

Germline CDR1 reads SGHAT; CDR2 reads FQNNGV. V was clipped by 6 bases and J by 2 bases; unmatched bases: 7. This CDR3 is 15 amino acids long. Sequencing templates came from extracted RNA that was reverse transcribed into cDNA. Repertoires were generated with immunoSEQ multiplex PCR, while TCRdb's copy carries only in-frame clones and drops some. The sample gives over 250,000 clones, 60% of which show up once; around 0.92% is in the top ten. The source of this sequence is a human donor with alopecia areata. The rearrangement uses TRBV11-2 and TRBJ1-2; 9 positions agree with TRBD1. The source was CD4+ T cells sorted from blood, collected around week 54, from a patient treated with tofacitinib. The CDR3 nucleotides are TGTGCCAGCAGTTTACAGGGGGCGCGGAACTATGGCTACACCTTC. The encoded protein is CASSLQGARNYGYTF.